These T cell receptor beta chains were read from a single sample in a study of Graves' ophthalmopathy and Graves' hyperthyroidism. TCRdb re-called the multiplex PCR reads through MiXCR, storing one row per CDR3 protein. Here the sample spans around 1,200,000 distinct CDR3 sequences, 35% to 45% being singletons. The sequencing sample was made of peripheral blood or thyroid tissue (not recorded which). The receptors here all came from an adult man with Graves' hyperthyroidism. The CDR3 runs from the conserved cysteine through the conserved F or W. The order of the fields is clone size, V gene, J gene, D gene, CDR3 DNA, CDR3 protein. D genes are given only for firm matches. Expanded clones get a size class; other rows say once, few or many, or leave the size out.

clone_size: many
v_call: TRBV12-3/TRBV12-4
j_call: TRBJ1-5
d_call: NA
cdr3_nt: TGTGCCAGCAGAGGGGAGGGCGATCAGCCCCAGCATTTT
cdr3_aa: CASRGEGDQPQHF

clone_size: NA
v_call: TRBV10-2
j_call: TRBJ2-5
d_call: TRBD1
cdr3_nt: TGCGCCAGCAGTATTAGCAGCTCAGGGGGCGTGACCCAGTACTTC
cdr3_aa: CASSISSSGGVTQYF

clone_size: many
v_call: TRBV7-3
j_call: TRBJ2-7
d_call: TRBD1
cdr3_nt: TGTGCCAGCAGCCCCGAGGGACAGCCCTACGAGCAGTACTTC
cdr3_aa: CASSPEGQPYEQYF

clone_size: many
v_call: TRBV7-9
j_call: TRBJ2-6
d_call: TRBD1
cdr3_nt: TGTGCCAGCAGCCCAGGACAGGGGAGCTCTGGGGCCAACGTCCTGACTTTC
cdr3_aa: CASSPGQGSSGANVLTF

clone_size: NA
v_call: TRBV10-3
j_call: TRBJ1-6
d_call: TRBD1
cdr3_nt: TGTGCCATCAGTGAGTCACCCGGACAGGGTCGAAATTCACCCCTCCACTTT
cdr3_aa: CAISESPGQGRNSPLHF

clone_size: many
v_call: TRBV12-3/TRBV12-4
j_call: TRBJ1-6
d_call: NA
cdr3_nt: TGTGCCAGCAGTTTACTTTACAGCGACTCACCCCTCCACTTT
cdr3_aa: CASSLLYSDSPLHF

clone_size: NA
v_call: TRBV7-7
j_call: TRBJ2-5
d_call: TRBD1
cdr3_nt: TGTGCCAGCAGACCGGACAGGGGGCCAGAGCCCCAGTACTTC
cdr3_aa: CASRPDRGPEPQYF

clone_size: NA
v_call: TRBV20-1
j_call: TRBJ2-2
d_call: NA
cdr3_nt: TGCAGTGCCAAGCCTACAGGGGAGGTCGCCGGGGAGCTGTTTTTT
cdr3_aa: CSAKPTGEVAGELFF

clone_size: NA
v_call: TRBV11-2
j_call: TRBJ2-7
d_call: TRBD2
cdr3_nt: TGTGCCAGCAGCCCCTACCCCGGGACGGGCGGGGGCGAGCAGTACTTC
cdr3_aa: CASSPYPGTGGGEQYF

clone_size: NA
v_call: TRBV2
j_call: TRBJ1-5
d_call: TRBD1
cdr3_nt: TGTGCCAGCAGAACAGGGGTAGGCGGAAGCAATCAGCCCCAGCATTTT
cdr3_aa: CASRTGVGGSNQPQHF

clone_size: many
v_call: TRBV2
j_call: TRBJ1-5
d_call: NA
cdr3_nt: TGTGCCAGCAGTGGAGGGTCGGATAGCAATCAGCCCCAGCATTTT
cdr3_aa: CASSGGSDSNQPQHF

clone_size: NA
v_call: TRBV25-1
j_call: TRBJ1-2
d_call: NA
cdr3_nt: TGTGCCAGCAGTGCCTGGGATGGAGAGCCGGCAAACTATGGCTACACCTTC
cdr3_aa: CASSAWDGEPANYGYTF

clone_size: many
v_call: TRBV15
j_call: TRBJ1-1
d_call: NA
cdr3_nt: TGTGCCACCAGCAGAGATTTTGGGAACACTGAAGCTTTCTTT
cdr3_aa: CATSRDFGNTEAFF

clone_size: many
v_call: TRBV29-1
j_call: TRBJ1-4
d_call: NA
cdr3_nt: TGCAGCGTTGCGGTGGGGCGTAATGAAAAACTGTTTTTT
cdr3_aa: CSVAVGRNEKLFF

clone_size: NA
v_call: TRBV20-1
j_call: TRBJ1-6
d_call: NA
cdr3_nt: TGCAGTGCCACTATCTCTAATAATTCACCCCTCCACTTT
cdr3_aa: CSATISNNSPLHF

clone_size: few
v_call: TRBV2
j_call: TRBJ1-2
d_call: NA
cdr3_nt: TGTGCCAGCAGTGATAGAAAGGGCGGGAGCTATGGCTACACCTTC
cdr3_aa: CASSDRKGGSYGYTF

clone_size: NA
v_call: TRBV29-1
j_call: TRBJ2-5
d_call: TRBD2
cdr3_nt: TGCAGCGTCAGACTAGCTAGTACTAAGACCCAGTACTTC
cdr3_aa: CSVRLASTKTQYF

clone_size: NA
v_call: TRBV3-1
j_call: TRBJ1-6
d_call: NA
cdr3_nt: TGTGCCAGCAGCCCGGATCAAGGCTATAATTCACCCCTCCACTTT
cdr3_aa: CASSPDQGYNSPLHF

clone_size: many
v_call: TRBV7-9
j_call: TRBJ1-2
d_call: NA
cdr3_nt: TGTGCCAGCACTCATCCGGGACAAAACTATGGCTACACCTTC
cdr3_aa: CASTHPGQNYGYTF

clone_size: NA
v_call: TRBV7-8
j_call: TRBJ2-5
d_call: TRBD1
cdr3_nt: TGTGCCAGCAGGTCTGGGACAGCTGAAGAGACCCAGTACTTC
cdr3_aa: CASRSGTAEETQYF

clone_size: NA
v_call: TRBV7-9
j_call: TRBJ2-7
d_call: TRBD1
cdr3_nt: TGTGCCAAAGACAGGGCCCCCTACGAGCAGTACTTC
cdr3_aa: CAKDRAPYEQYF

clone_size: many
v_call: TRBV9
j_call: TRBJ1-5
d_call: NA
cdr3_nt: TGTGCCAGCAGCGTAGATGCCGGAGGCAATCAGCCCCAGCATTTT
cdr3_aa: CASSVDAGGNQPQHF

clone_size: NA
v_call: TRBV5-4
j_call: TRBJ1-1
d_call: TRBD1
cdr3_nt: TGTGCCAGCACCCTCGTGGGGACAGGGGTTTCTCGAAGCACTGAAGCTTTCTTT
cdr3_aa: CASTLVGTGVSRSTEAFF

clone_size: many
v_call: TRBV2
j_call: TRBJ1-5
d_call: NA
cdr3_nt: TGTGCCAGCGGCGCGGACGGACTCAATCAGCCCCAGCATTTT
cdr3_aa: CASGADGLNQPQHF

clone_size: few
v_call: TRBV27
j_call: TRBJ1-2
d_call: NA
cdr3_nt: TGTGCCAGCAGTTTACTGCCCCGCTACTATGGCTACACCTTC
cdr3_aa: CASSLLPRYYGYTF

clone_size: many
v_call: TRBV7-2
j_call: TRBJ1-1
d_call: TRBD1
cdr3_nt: TGTGCCAGCAGCTTGCCCCGGACAGGGGGGACTGAAGCTTTCTTT
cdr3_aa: CASSLPRTGGTEAFF

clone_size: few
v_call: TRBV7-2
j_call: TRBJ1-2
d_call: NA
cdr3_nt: TGTGCCAGCAGCGGACAAACAGGGCTCCTCGAAGAGGGCTACACCTTC
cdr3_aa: CASSGQTGLLEEGYTF

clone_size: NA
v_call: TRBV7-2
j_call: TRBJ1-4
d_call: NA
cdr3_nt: TGTGCCAGCAGCTTGGAGGGTTTGAAGGGAAAACTGTTTTTT
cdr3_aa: CASSLEGLKGKLFF